The sequence of this TCR beta chain was determined in a study of CD8+ T cells in alopecia areata. The overall study: Patients in the treated group were given tofacitinib by mouth, 5 to 10 mg twice a day.

Treatment described: oral pan-JAK inhibitor, 5-10 mg twice daily. The sequencing template was cDNA reverse transcribed from extracted RNA. TCRdb's table, derived via immunoSEQ multiplex PCR, lists solely in-frame clones and lacks some. The sample lists 150,000 to 200,000 clones, 64% seen once, with approximately 1.3% in the top ten. CDR3 size: 15 residues. CDR1 is SGHNT, CDR2 YYREEE, per germline (reference sequence). With 4 bases clipped from V and 7 bases from J, the junction kept 10 bases outside the gene matches. This clone was counted a few times. No antigen is known for it. Study-level results: Many expanded lesional clones remained in scalp and blood on tofacitinib. Only one nonresponder was present, which leaves the link between baseline CD8+ expansion and response uncertain. On tofacitinib, scalp clonality and expanded CD8+ clones among top 100 fell significantly.

The origin of this receptor is a human donor with alopecia areata. The sequences come from CD4+ T cells sorted from blood, collected between weeks 49 and 50, from a patient treated with tofacitinib. This chain joins TRBV5-4 and TRBJ1-5, with 8 bases lining up with TRBD1. The CDR3 is CASSPRQGRFQPQHF. The CDR3 DNA is TGTGCCAGCAGCCCGCGACAGGGGAGGTTCCAGCCCCAGCATTTT.